These T cell receptor beta chains were read from a single sample in a study of blood T cells in healthy people across ages. TCRdb reanalysed the 5' RACE reads using MiXCR and keeps one entry per CDR3 protein. The data contain some 850,000 distinct CDR3 sequences, under 30% of them singletons. These data were likewise used in another study, on T cells of mothers and their children.

Sequencing was performed on blood. These receptors all come from a boy between 10 and 17 years old in good health. Each CDR3 is given with its conserved first and last residue. A D gene is named only where the DNA matches it firmly. Only some rows state a clone size, as once, few, many or a class for expanded clones.

>TRBJ1-1|.|.|TRBV25-1
TGTGCCAGCTCGGACTTCGCTGAAGCTTTCTTT
CASSDFAEAFF
>TRBJ2-3|.|.|TRBV5-1
TGCGCCAGCAAGAGGGGCGAGAGCACAGATACGCAGTATTTT
CASKRGESTDTQYF
>TRBJ2-1|once|TRBD2|TRBV11-2
TGTGCCAGCAGTGACGGGACTATGGGCTACAATGAGCAGTTCTTC
CASSDGTMGYNEQFF
>TRBJ2-3|few|TRBD2|TRBV20-1
TGCAGTGCTAGTGCAGCGGGGGCGAACACAGATACGCAGTATTTT
CSASAAGANTDTQYF
>TRBJ1-5|few|.|TRBV3-1
TGTGCCAGCAGCCAAAGGGGAAGGGTGGATCAGCCCCAGCATTTT
CASSQRGRVDQPQHF
>TRBJ2-7|few|.|TRBV20-1
TGCAGTGCTAGGTCAGGGTCTGGCTACGAGCAGTACTTC
CSARSGSGYEQYF
>TRBJ2-5|once|.|TRBV5-1
TGCGCCTGCAGCACACAAGAGACCCAGTACTTC
CACSTQETQYF
>TRBJ2-1|.|.|TRBV5-1
TGCGCCAGCAGCACGGTTCTCCCTGATGAGCAGTTCTTC
CASSTVLPDEQFF
>TRBJ2-3|.|.|TRBV30
TGTGCCTGGAGTGTTACAGGCGCTAGCACAGATACGCAGTATTTT
CAWSVTGASTDTQYF
>TRBJ2-3|.|TRBD2|TRBV4-1
TGCGCCAGCAGCCAAGAAAGGCCTGGGGGGGTAGATACGCAGTATTTT
CASSQERPGGVDTQYF
>TRBJ2-2|.|.|TRBV19
TGTGCCAGTTCCACCGCGGACAGCTCGAACACCGGGGAGCTGTTTTTT
CASSTADSSNTGELFF
>TRBJ2-1|.|.|TRBV5-1
TGCGCCAGCAGCTTTGAAACAGGGCCTTACAATGAGCAGTTCTTC
CASSFETGPYNEQFF
>TRBJ1-2|few|.|TRBV12-3/TRBV12-4
TGTGCCAGCAGTCCACCAAGGGGCGTTGACTATGGCTACACCTTC
CASSPPRGVDYGYTF
>TRBJ2-1|few|.|TRBV28
TGTGCCAGCAGTTTGCGGCCCCCAGGTATCAATGGGCAGTTCTTC
CASSLRPPGINGQFF
>TRBJ2-7|.|.|TRBV28
TGTGCCAGCAGTCACCGACAGGAAATCTACGAGCAGTACTTC
CASSHRQEIYEQYF
>TRBJ2-3|few|.|TRBV28
TGTGCCAGCAGCCGCCGGGACGGCCGCACAGATACGCAGTATTTT
CASSRRDGRTDTQYF
>TRBJ2-7|.|TRBD1|TRBV7-3
TGTGCCAGCAGCTTAAGGGCAGGGGGCATCTACGAGCAGTACTTC
CASSLRAGGIYEQYF
>TRBJ1-1|once|.|TRBV20-1
TGCAGTGCTCTGGCTGTGAACACTGAAGCTTTCTTT
CSALAVNTEAFF
>TRBJ2-1|few|.|TRBV15
TGTGCCACCAGCAGAGTCCCAGGGCGGTACAATGAGCAGTTCTTC
CATSRVPGRYNEQFF
>TRBJ1-3|.|.|TRBV11-2
TGTGCCAGCAGCTTAGGGAACTCTGGAAACACCATATATTTT
CASSLGNSGNTIYF
>TRBJ2-1|.|TRBD2|TRBV7-9
TGTGCCAGCAGCGTGAAGGGACTAGCGGGGGACAATGAGCAGTTCTTC
CASSVKGLAGDNEQFF
>TRBJ2-5|few|TRBD1|TRBV12-3/TRBV12-4
TGTGCCAGCAGTTTAGGCCTCTTTTCTTCGACAGGGCGTAGGCAAGAGACCCAGTACTTC
CASSLGLFSSTGRRQETQYF
>TRBJ1-4|few|.|TRBV7-2
TGTGCCAGCAGCTTTGACTGGGGAAAACTGTTTTTT
CASSFDWGKLFF
>TRBJ2-7|.|.|TRBV6-5
TGTGCCAGCAGCGGACTAGGGGGACTTTACGAGCAGTACTTC
CASSGLGGLYEQYF
>TRBJ1-3|few|TRBD1|TRBV12-3/TRBV12-4
TGTGCCAGCAGTTTCGTACAGGGGCTCTCTGGAAACACCATATATTTT
CASSFVQGLSGNTIYF
>TRBJ2-1|.|.|TRBV7-9
TGTGCCAGCAGCCCTGGTCAGGGTATTTACAATGAGCAGTTCTTC
CASSPGQGIYNEQFF
>TRBJ1-1|.|.|TRBV7-9
TGTGCCAGCAGCTTTACCGGGACTGCTCGCGATTTCTTT
CASSFTGTARDFF
>TRBJ1-2|.|.|TRBV29-1
TGCAGCGTTGGTCAGGGGTATGGCTACACCTTC
CSVGQGYGYTF
>TRBJ1-3|.|.|TRBV21-1
TGTGCCAGCAGCCCCCGGGACAGGGACGAAGGGAGCTCTGGAAACACCATATATTTT
CASSPRDRDEGSSGNTIYF
>TRBJ1-5|few|.|TRBV5-1
TGCGCCAGCAGCTGGGGAAGGACAGTTCGCAATCAGCCCCAGCATTTT
CASSWGRTVRNQPQHF
>TRBJ2-1|few|.|TRBV6-5
TGTGCCAGCAGGATAGGGAATGAGCAGTTCTTC
CASRIGNEQFF
>TRBJ2-3|few|.|TRBV7-2
TGTGCCAGCAGCGCGCTAGGCAGCCTCACGGATACGCAGTATTTT
CASSALGSLTDTQYF
>TRBJ2-3|few|.|TRBV3-1
TGTGCCAGCAGCCAAGAGGGGGGGGGCCGTAAGACGCAGTATTTT
CASSQEGGGRKTQYF
>TRBJ2-5|few|.|TRBV29-1
TGCAGCGTTGAGGGGTCGGGGGTCGGAGGGGAGACCCAGTACTTC
CSVEGSGVGGETQYF
>TRBJ2-7|few|TRBD1|TRBV9
TGTGCCAGCAGCCCTCTGCAGGGGGCCGCCTACGAGCAGTACTTC
CASSPLQGAAYEQYF
>TRBJ2-5|.|.|TRBV27
TGTGCCAGCATGGGGCTAGCCCAAGAGACCCAGTACTTC
CASMGLAQETQYF
>TRBJ2-1|.|TRBD1|TRBV7-2
TGTGCCAAAGGGACAGCACACAATGAGCAGTTCTTC
CAKGTAHNEQFF
>TRBJ2-2|once|TRBD2|TRBV7-2
TGTGCCAGCAGTATCAGCGGGGTGAACACCGGGGAGCTGTTTTTT
CASSISGVNTGELFF
>TRBJ1-1|.|.|TRBV12-3/TRBV12-4
TGTGCCGGCAGTTTAGCGCAATCACAGGGGAACACTGAAGCTTTCTTT
CAGSLAQSQGNTEAFF
>TRBJ2-5|few|TRBD1|TRBV5-5
TGTGCCAGCAGCTGGAGGACAGGGGAAGAGACCCAGTACTTC
CASSWRTGEETQYF
>TRBJ2-5|.|TRBD2|TRBV7-2
TGTGCCAGCAGCCCGTCGGGTAGCGGGAGGTCAGAGACCCAGTACTTC
CASSPSGSGRSETQYF
>TRBJ2-1|few|.|TRBV12-3/TRBV12-4
TGTGCCAGCAGCCGCCTGGCGGGGGCCTCCCTTGTGGATGAGCAGTTCTTC
CASSRLAGASLVDEQFF
>TRBJ1-2|.|TRBD1|TRBV4-1
TGCGCCAGCAGCCAAGGAGGGACAGGGTACTATGGCTACACCTTC
CASSQGGTGYYGYTF
>TRBJ2-5|.|.|TRBV7-6
TGTGCCAGCAGCTTAGGACTAGTTCGAGAGACCCAGTACTTC
CASSLGLVRETQYF
>TRBJ2-2|few|.|TRBV6-5
TGTGCCAGCAGTTACTCGCACCCGCGGGGGGAGCTGTTTTTT
CASSYSHPRGELFF
>TRBJ2-1|.|.|TRBV29-1
TGCAGCGTGGGCGTTTGGGGGGCCGATCCCTACCTTGACAATGAGCAGTTCTTC
CSVGVWGADPYLDNEQFF
>TRBJ2-1|many|TRBD2|TRBV7-8
TGTGCCAGCAGCTTAATGGGACTAGCGGGAGATGAGCAGTTCTTC
CASSLMGLAGDEQFF
>TRBJ2-7|.|.|TRBV13
TGTGCCAGCAGCTCTAGTTCTGGTGGCGAGCAGTACTTC
CASSSSSGGEQYF
>TRBJ2-7|.|TRBD2|TRBV12-3/TRBV12-4
TGTGCCAGCAGCCCTGGGGGGGGTGGGCGCGACGAGCAGTACTTC
CASSPGGGGRDEQYF
>TRBJ1-5|few|.|TRBV6-5
TGTGCCAGCAGCTTCAGGGCCAATCAGCCCCAGCATTTT
CASSFRANQPQHF
>TRBJ2-7|.|.|TRBV5-1
TGCGCCAGCAGCTTGTGGACAGAGGCATACGAGCAGTACTTC
CASSLWTEAYEQYF
>TRBJ2-3|.|.|TRBV11-2
TGTGCCAGCAGCTCGAGGGGTTTATTAGGTTCAGATACGCAGTATTTT
CASSSRGLLGSDTQYF
>TRBJ2-2|few|.|TRBV5-5
TGTGCCAGCAGCTGGCCGGGGGGCCTGAACACCGGGGAGCTGTTTTTT
CASSWPGGLNTGELFF
>TRBJ2-3|.|TRBD2|TRBV7-2
TGTGCCAGCAGCACTAGCGGGGGGGCCAAGTTCGGTACGCAGTATTTT
CASSTSGGAKFGTQYF
>TRBJ2-1|.|TRBD1|TRBV5-1
TGCGCCAGCAGCTTGGCCCGGGGACAGGGGCCCGCCAGAAATGAGCAGTTCTTC
CASSLARGQGPARNEQFF
>TRBJ2-5|few|TRBD2|TRBV4-2
TGTGCCAGCAGCCCCCTCGGGACTAGCGGGGTGCAAGAGACCCAGTACTTC
CASSPLGTSGVQETQYF
>TRBJ2-5|.|.|TRBV10-3
TGTGCCATCAGCGAGGCACCCGAAGAGACCCAGTACTTC
CAISEAPEETQYF
>TRBJ1-3|once|.|TRBV12-3/TRBV12-4
TGTGCCAGCAGTTCTCTCGCGGAAGCCATATATTTT
CASSSLAEAIYF
>TRBJ1-2|.|.|TRBV12-3/TRBV12-4
TGTGCCAGCAGTTTACCGGGCGGTGGCTACACCTTC
CASSLPGGGYTF